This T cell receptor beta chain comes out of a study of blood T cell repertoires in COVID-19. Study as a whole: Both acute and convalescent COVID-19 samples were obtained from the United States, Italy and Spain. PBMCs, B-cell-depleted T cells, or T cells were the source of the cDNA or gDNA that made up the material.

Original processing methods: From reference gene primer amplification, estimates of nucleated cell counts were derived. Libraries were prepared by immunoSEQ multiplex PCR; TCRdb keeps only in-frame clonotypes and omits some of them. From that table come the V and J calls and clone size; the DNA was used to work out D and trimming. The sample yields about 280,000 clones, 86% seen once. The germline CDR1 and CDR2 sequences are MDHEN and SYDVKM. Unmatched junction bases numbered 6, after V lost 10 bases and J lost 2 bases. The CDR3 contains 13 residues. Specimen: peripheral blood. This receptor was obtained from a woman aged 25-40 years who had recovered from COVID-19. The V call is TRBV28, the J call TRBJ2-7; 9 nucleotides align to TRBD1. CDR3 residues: CATGTGPTYEQYF. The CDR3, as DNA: TGTGCCACCGGGACAGGGCCCACCTACGAGCAGTACTTC.